This T cell receptor beta chain was obtained from a study of cytomegalovirus exposure and HLA in healthy donors (dated 2017 in TCRdb). Broadly, across the study: According to an earlier analysis of 450 to 650 of the donors, about 179 million T cells yielded roughly 110 million unique TCR beta sequences and about 300 Gb of sequence data. An early release that covered roughly 600 HLA-typed donors contained approximately 300 gigabases of sequencing data and around 85 million unique TCR sequences. Among the roughly 390 genotyped donors, around 81% belonged to the genetic ancestry cluster associated with self-reported Caucasian donors. The study was designed to test whether signatures of past pathogen exposure could be identified by cataloging public T cell receptors. The study profiled the T cell repertoires of more than 500 subjects by immunosequencing and related them to cytomegalovirus serostatus. In addition to the first cohort of roughly 670 subjects, a separate validation cohort of around 110 different subjects was used. To predict cytomegalovirus infection status, the study brought together high-throughput TCR immunosequencing, statistical association of individual TCRs with disease status, and machine learning. A later analysis re-analyzed previously published TCR beta repertoires from several hundred donors and added high-resolution HLA genotyping to study TCR occurrence patterns. The later analysis used no new phenotypic data to find candidate immune exposures, relying instead on TCR beta sequences and their occurrence across donors. In an earlier analysis of 587 of the donors, high-throughput TCR beta sequencing was used to judge whether each TCR beta V gene segment behaved as functional or pseudogenic. Alongside the repertoire data, information on donor age, sex, ethnicity and CMV serostatus was compiled. In a later genetic analysis, genome-wide SNP genotypes for about 60% of the 666 donors were used, and that subset was treated as a discovery cohort. All discovery cohort repertoires had been generated using a single sequencing platform. Both class I and class II loci were covered by HLA typing, at four-digit resolution. Typing coverage varied by locus: about 629-630 donors for A, B, C, DRB1 and DQB1; roughly 560 for DQA1; some 610 for DPA1; fewer than 480 for DPB1. Five DR-DQ haplotypes were handled as single units for association and clustering, since linkage in the cohort was strong. On average, around 240,000 unique TCR beta nucleotide sequences were sequenced per donor among some 430 genotyped donors of the cohort, with roughly 19% of those sequences being non-productive. The paper's findings and limits, for the study overall: Because HLA typing was missing for some donors at each locus, association tests included only the typed subset. Roughly uniform sequencing depth across donors was assumed in presence/absence analyses, although this assumption may not hold. A later analysis reported that several top co-occurrence clusters appeared linked to parvovirus B19, influenza, CMV and Epstein-Barr virus. According to a later genetic analysis, donors in an Asian-associated ancestry cluster had fewer N-insertions in productive TCRs than the approximately 700-donor mean. While some public TCRs were present in many individuals, most TCR sequences turned up only very rarely across donors. When HLA alleles, especially DR and DQ, strongly co-occurred, attributing TCR associations to individual alleles was difficult. V-gene and J-gene trimming of TCR beta chains was associated with a missense DCLRE1C variant in a later genetic analysis, and the association was replicated in an independent cohort. A cluster of highly shared sequence variants was judged likely to be a technical artifact of the sequencing pipeline. Correlated functional status among segregating V segments might reflect linkage disequilibrium, but an unknown experimental factor could not be ruled out. Because counts were too low, some 17 rarely observed V segments, including chromosome 9 orphons, were excluded from the earlier analysis of 587 of the donors. The study listed 150 to 200 TCR beta chains as associated with cytomegalovirus. According to the authors, the approach could potentially be generalized to other disease states and immunological phenotypes. The cohort was sequenced for TCR beta chains only, and without alpha or paired-chain data the features that could be detected were limited. A later analysis found that most CMV-associated TCR beta chains appeared HLA-restricted, with HLA associations seemingly driven largely by CMV exposure. A further reported finding was that TCR beta sequences accurately predicted the HLA-A and HLA-B alleles for most subjects in the first cohort. Broadly in line with IMGT annotations, most TCR beta V segments showed up in productive rearrangements about 90% or about 30% of the time in an earlier analysis of some 590 of the donors. Cytomegalovirus status was reported to be diagnosed by the classifier with high specificity and sensitivity in both the original and validation cohorts. The only immune exposure information available for the cohort was CMV serostatus. Three of the identified cytomegalovirus-associated TCR beta chains were confirmed in vitro to be specific for cytomegalovirus antigens. In a later analysis, the rate of TCR association differed among HLA loci, with DRB1 alleles having the most associated TCRs and HLA-C alleles having the fewest. Because the 87-base-pair reads could not distinguish some IMGT-functional V segments, including TRBV6-2 and TRBV6-3, those segments were excluded. At a false discovery rate of 0.05, a later analysis linked roughly 17,000 TCR beta sequences to specific HLA alleles. Compared with equally common non-associated chains, HLA-associated TCR beta chains in a later analysis were more clonally expanded and had lower generation probabilities.

The cohort was made up of roughly 670 healthy bone marrow donors. All cohort members were sampled while nominally healthy, although unrecorded immune exposures were likely present. The donor tested CMV seronegative, placing the donor among the approximately 400 seronegative members of the cohort. A peripheral blood sample was provided by each donor, and peripheral blood mononuclear cells were used for TCR beta sequencing. Genomic DNA extraction from the blood cell samples was performed with the Qiagen DNeasy Blood Extraction Kit. Library construction relied on the immunoSEQ multiplex PCR assay. The multiplex PCR relied on a mix of 60 forward primers for TCR Vbeta segments and 13 reverse primers for TCR Jbeta segments. Amplification of the CDR3 region of rearranged TCR beta genes was performed with a multiplex PCR assay on genomic DNA. Amplified TCR beta libraries were sequenced as 87-base-pair reads on the Illumina HiSeq System. The paper's data handling went like this. A later analysis tallied around 80 million unique TCR beta chains across the 666 repertoires, and approximately 12 million of those chains were shared by two or more donors. Raw reads were error-corrected and collapsed into unique sequences with a nearest-neighbor algorithm that merged closely related sequences to remove PCR and sequencing errors. To assign V, D and J gene segments, CDR3 sequences were aligned to IMGT reference sequences. For a sequence to be retained, a match of at least six nucleotides to both a V gene segment and a J gene segment was required. Rearrangements were classified as productive when the CDR3 lacked stop codons and remained in frame with V and J, and all other rearrangements were classified as non-productive. Following IMGT convention, CDR3 was defined as the stretch from the second conserved V-encoded cysteine up to the conserved J-encoded phenylalanine. In an earlier analysis of 550 to 650 of the donors, sequences lacking an unambiguous match to a single V gene segment were excluded. In an earlier analysis of several hundred of the donors, V segments were called functional above 56.7% productive rearrangements and were called segregating when the between-donor standard deviation exceeded 5%. To diagnose cytomegalovirus status from the catalog of TCR beta chain sequences, a statistical classification framework was built. A later analysis assigned V and J genes by comparing TCR nucleotide sequences with IMGT/GENE-DB human TR gene sequences. Using the TCRdist pipeline, a later analysis assigned CDR3 sequences along with most-parsimonious VDJ recombination scenarios. In a later analysis, every TCR beta chain was defined by the combination of its CDR3 amino acid sequence and its V-gene family, and reads without a unique V-gene family were dropped. In a later analysis, 500 to 700 highly shared, low-generation-probability nucleotide sequences were removed to address suspected cross-contamination and a sequencing artifact. In a later analysis, a clonal expansion index for each public chain was calculated from normalized within-repertoire ranks of inferred template counts. Generation probabilities in a later analysis came from a VDJ recombination model fitted to out-of-frame rearrangements, and those results were checked against IGoR. In a later analysis, hypergeometric tests were used to score TCR-TCR, TCR-HLA and TCR-CMV co-occurrence, with a repertoire-size bias correction applied to TCR pairs. In a later analysis, false discovery rates were estimated by permuting HLA or CMV assignments 20 times. In a later analysis, co-occurring TCRs were grouped using DBSCAN, and TCRdist sequence similarity was added for clustering within HLA-allele-positive subsets. Repertoires with fewer than 30,000 or more than 120,000 public chains were left out of co-occurrence clustering, as were about 5 repertoires with anomalous nucleotide sharing. In its TCRdb copy, this immuneACCESS table keeps in-frame sequences only and misses some clones. Where compared with another copy, unresolved V genes explain less than half of these, and the others have no known cause. D and trimming were read from the DNA, whereas the V and J calls and clone size are those reported in that table. The sample profile shows 150,000 to 200,000 clones; approximately 82% of them were found once. Around 4.7% of the sample belongs to the ten largest clones.

Trimmed from V: 2 bases; trimmed from J: 4 bases; junction bases lacking a gene match: 13. The CDR3, cysteine through phenylalanine, is 19 amino acids long. Just the 57-base CDR3 DNA is kept, in frame starting at base 1. The germline V gene yields MRHNA for CDR1 and SNTAGT for CDR2. Concerning this clone itself: Its recognized antigen is unknown. Per-nucleotide qualities are absent, and no much larger clonotype sits a single base away.

In this chain, TRBV6-4 is recombined with TRBJ2-1; 11 middle bases align to TRBD2. Sequencing input: PBMCs. This receptor was obtained from a male donor in good health and CMV-seronegative. The DNA reads as follows: TGTGCCAGCAGTGACCCCAAACTAGCGGGGGCCCTCAGTTACAATGAGCAGTTCTTC. Its protein is CASSDPKLAGALSYNEQFF.